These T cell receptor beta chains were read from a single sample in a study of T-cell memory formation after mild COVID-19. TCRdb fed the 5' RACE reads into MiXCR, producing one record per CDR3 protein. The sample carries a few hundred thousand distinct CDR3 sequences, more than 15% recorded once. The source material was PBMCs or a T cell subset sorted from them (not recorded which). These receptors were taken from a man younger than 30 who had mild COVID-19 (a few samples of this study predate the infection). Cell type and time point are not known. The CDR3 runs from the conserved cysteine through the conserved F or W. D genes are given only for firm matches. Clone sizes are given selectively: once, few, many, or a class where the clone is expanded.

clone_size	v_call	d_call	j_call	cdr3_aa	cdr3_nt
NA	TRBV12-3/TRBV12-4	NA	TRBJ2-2	CASMRVTGELFF	TGTGCCAGCATGAGGGTCACCGGGGAGCTGTTTTTT
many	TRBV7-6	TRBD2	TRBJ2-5	CASSAAGTSGGTSQETQYF	TGTGCCAGCAGCGCAGCCGGGACTAGCGGGGGAACCTCACAAGAGACCCAGTACTTC
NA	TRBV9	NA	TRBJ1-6	CASSVDTNYNSPLHF	TGTGCCAGCAGCGTAGACACAAACTATAATTCACCCCTCCACTTT
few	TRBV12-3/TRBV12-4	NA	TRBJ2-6	CASSPLGQYSGANVLTF	TGTGCCAGCAGCCCCCTGGGGCAGTACTCTGGGGCCAACGTCCTGACTTTC
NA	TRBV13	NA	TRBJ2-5	CASNRLSGETQYF	TGTGCCAGCAATCGGCTTTCGGGAGAGACCCAGTACTTC
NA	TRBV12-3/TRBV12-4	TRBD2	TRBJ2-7	CASRPGGQAYEQYF	TGTGCCAGCAGGCCGGGGGGGCAAGCCTACGAGCAGTACTTC
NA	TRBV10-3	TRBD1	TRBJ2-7	CAISEGQGNYEQYF	TGTGCCATCAGTGAGGGACAGGGGAATTACGAGCAGTACTTC
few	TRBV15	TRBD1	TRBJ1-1	CATSRDRDRGEAFF	TGTGCCACCAGCAGAGATCGGGACAGGGGGGAAGCTTTCTTT
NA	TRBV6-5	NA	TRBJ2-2	CASSYSSRTGELFF	TGTGCCAGCAGTTACTCGAGTAGAACCGGGGAGCTGTTTTTT
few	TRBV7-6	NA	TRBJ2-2	CASSLQGRPTTGELFF	TGTGCCAGCAGCCTACAAGGGAGGCCCACCACCGGGGAGCTGTTTTTT
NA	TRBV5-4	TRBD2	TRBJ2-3	CASSSGLAGGLLADTQYF	TGTGCCAGCAGCTCTGGACTAGCGGGGGGGCTTTTGGCAGATACGCAGTATTTT
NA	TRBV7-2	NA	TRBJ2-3	CASSLVRATDTQYF	TGTGCCAGCAGCTTAGTCAGGGCCACAGATACGCAGTATTTT
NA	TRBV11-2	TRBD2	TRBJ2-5	CASSLDPTSGVFQETQYF	TGTGCCAGCAGCTTAGACCCTACTAGCGGGGTTTTCCAAGAGACCCAGTACTTC
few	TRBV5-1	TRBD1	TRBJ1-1	CASSLTGTGDAFF	TGCGCCAGCAGCTTAACCGGGACAGGGGATGCTTTCTTT
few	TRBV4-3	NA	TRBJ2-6	CASSQDLGEGLSGANVLTF	TGCGCCAGCAGCCAAGACTTGGGAGAGGGGTTGTCTGGGGCCAACGTCCTGACTTTC
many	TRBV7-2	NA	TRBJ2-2	CASSQGLTGELFF	TGTGCCAGCAGCCAAGGACTCACCGGGGAGCTGTTTTTT
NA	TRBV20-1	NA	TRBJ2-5	CSAISSSAAQETQYF	TGCAGTGCTATTTCAAGTTCGGCAGCGCAAGAGACCCAGTACTTC
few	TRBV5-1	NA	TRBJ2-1	CASSLGAGSFVGEQFF	TGCGCCAGCAGCTTGGGAGCGGGTAGTTTCGTTGGTGAGCAGTTCTTC